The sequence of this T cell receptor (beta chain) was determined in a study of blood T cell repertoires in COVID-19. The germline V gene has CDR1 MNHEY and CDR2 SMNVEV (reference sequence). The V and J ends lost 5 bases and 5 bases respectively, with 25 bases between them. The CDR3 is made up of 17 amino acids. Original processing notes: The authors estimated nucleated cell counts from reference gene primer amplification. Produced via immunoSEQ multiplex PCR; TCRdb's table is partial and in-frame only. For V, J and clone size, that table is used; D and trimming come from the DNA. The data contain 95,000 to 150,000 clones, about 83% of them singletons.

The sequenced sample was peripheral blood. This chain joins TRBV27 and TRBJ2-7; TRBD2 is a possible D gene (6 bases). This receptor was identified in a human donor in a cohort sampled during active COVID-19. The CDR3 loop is CASSRLGAAGGKNEQYF. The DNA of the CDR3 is TGTGCCAGCAGTCGCTTGGGCGCGGCAGGAGGGAAGAACGAGCAGTACTTC.